The sample holds one count of the clone carrying this T cell receptor (beta chain). Compared with germline, one end of the junction differs, possibly owing to a read error. This entry is derived from a study of OX40 agonist ivuxolimab in advanced cancers. Looking at the study overall: Enrollees could have had prior anti-PD-1, anti-PD-L1 or anti-CTLA-4 therapy, which 35% to 40% had received.

Germline V gene sequence: CDR1 SGHVS, CDR2 FQNEAQ. CDR3 length: 14 amino acids. TCRdb's table, derived via immunoSEQ multiplex PCR, lists solely in-frame clones and lacks some. The sample lists about 46,000 clones, approximately 90% seen once, with about 11% in the top ten. The material sequenced was CD4+ or CD8+ T cells sorted from blood, taken in a trial of the OX40 agonist ivuxolimab. This TCR was recovered from an adult with an advanced solid tumor such as melanoma, head and neck, liver or kidney cancer. The chain combines TRBV7-8 with TRBJ2-5, with a possible D match to TRBD2 (6 bases). CDR3 in amino acids: CASSLGGLLGWGNF. As DNA, the CDR3 is TGTGCCAGCAGCTTAGGGGGACTGTTGGGCTGGGGGAACTTC. Full variable domain (remainder filled in from reference TRBV7-8 and TRBJ2-5): GAGVSQSPRYKVAKRGQDVALRCDPISGHVSLFWYQQALGQGPEFLTYFQNEAQLDKSGLPSDRFFAERPEGSVSTLKIQRTQQEDSAVYLCASSLGGLLGWGNFGPGTRLLVL.